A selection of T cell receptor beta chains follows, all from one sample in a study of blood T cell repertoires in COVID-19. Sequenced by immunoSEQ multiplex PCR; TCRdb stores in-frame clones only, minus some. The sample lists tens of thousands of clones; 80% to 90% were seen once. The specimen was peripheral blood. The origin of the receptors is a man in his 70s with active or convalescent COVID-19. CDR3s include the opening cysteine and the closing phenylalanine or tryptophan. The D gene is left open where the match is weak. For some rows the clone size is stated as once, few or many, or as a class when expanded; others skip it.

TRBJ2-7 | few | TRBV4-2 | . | TGTGCCAGCAGCCTCCTGGACGGAGGTTACGAGCAGTACTTC | CASSLLDGGYEQYF
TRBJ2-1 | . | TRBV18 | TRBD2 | TGTGCCAGCTCACCATTGGGACTAGCGGGAGTTGTAGGGGGTGAGCAGTTCTTC | CASSPLGLAGVVGGEQFF
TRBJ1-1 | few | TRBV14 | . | TGTGCCAGCAGCCAAGATAGCGGCAGATTAACCTCTGAAGCTTTCTTT | CASSQDSGRLTSEAFF
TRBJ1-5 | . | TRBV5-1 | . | TGCGCCAGCAGCGTCGGGACACCCAATCAGCCCCAGCATTTT | CASSVGTPNQPQHF
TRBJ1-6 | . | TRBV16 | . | TGTGCCAGCAGCCACCCTCGGGACACCAACCGGGGCGTTTATAATTCACCCCTCCACTTT | CASSHPRDTNRGVYNSPLHF
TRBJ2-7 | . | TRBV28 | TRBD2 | TGTGCCAGCAGTTTAGCTAGCGGGACCCAGGGGGGGGAGCAGTACTTC | CASSLASGTQGGEQYF
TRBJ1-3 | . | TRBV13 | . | TGTGCCAGCAGCTTAGGGACAGACTTCTCTGGAAACACCATATATTTT | CASSLGTDFSGNTIYF
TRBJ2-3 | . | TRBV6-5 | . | TGTGCCAGGAAGAGGGTAGCGAGCCTCACAGATACGCAGTATTTT | CARKRVASLTDTQYF
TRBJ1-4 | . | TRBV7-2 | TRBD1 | TGTGCCAGCAGCCTCGACAGGGGGAATGAAAAACTGTTTTTT | CASSLDRGNEKLFF
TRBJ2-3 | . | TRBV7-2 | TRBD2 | TGTGCCAGCAGCTTAGCGAGGGGGACTAGTTTTCCCACAGATACGCAGTATTTT | CASSLARGTSFPTDTQYF
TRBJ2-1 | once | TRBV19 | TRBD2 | TGTGCCAGTACACAGCGGGAGGGACCCTACAATGAGCAGTTCTTC | CASTQREGPYNEQFF
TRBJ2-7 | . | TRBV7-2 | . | TGTGCCAGCAGCTTGCGGACTGGATCCTACGAGCAGTACTTC | CASSLRTGSYEQYF
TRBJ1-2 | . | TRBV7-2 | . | TGTGCCAGCAGCTCCGGGCGAAGCTCGCAGGGAGGTTCCTTC | CASSSGRSSQGGSF
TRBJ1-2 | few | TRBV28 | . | TGTGCCAGCAGTTTGGGGGGGACGCGAGGCTACACCTTC | CASSLGGTRGYTF
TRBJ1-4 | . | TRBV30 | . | TGTGCCTGGAGCCCACCGGGGGAAAAACTGTTTTTT | CAWSPPGEKLFF
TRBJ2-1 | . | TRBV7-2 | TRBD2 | TGTGCCAGCAGCTTAGGGGGCCCCGGGACTAAGCAGTTCTTC | CASSLGGPGTKQFF
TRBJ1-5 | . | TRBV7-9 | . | TGTGCCAGCAGCTTATTAACCGGTCAGCCCCAGCATTTT | CASSLLTGQPQHF
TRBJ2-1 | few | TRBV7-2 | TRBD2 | TGTGCCAGCAGTCAGAGGACTAGCGGGTACAATGAGCAGTTCTTC | CASSQRTSGYNEQFF
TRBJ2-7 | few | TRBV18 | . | TGTGCCAGCTCACCATCTGACAGAACCTACGAGCAGTACTTC | CASSPSDRTYEQYF